Listed here are 20 T cell receptor beta chains from one sample, sequenced in a study of identical twins. TCRdb independently ran MiXCR on the 5' RACE reads; one entry per CDR3 protein. This table has 450,000 to 600,000 distinct CDR3 sequences, about a fifth appearing once. This sample also belongs to another study, concerning yellow fever vaccine responses in identical twins.

The sample comprised CD4+ T cells sorted from blood. The receptors here all came from a woman in her late teens or twenties in good health.

The V call is TRBV7-9, the J call TRBJ1-3; TRBD1 matches 9 bases. V lost 4 bases and J lost 4; bases outside the gene matches: 5. In germline, CDR1 is SEHNR, CDR2 FQNEAQ (reference sequence). CDR3 length: 15 amino acids. The CDR3 DNA sequence: TGTGCCAGCAGCTCCGGACAGGGGCGAGGAAACACCATATATTTT. It encodes CASSSGQGRGNTIYF.

The CDR3 sequence: CASSYRQGLTGELFF. In nucleotides, the CDR3 is TGTGCCAGCAGTTACCGACAGGGGTTGACCGGGGAGCTGTTTTTT. This sequence joins TRBV6-5 and TRBJ2-2, with TRBD1 identical over 8 bases. CDR1 is MNHEY and CDR2 is SVGAGI in the germline V gene. With V trimmed by 2 bases and J by 5 bases, 4 bases remained unmatched. There are 15 residues in the CDR3.

This clonotype was picked up a small number of times. The J gene is TRBJ2-7, the V gene TRBV5-6; D gene uncertain. This CDR3 contains 16 residues. The V gene's germline CDR1 is SGHDT and CDR2 YYEEEE. Trimming took 0 bases from V and 5 from J, leaving 18 bases between them. DNA for the CDR3: TGTGCCAGCAGCTTGGGAGCGTACCTCCCCCCGAACGAGCAGTACTTC. This encodes CASSLGAYLPPNEQYF.

This chain joins TRBV12-3 or TRBV12-4 and TRBJ2-6, with no clear D. Trimming pared 0 bases from V and 1 base from J, leaving 22 bases between. The CDR3 has 21 residues. The CDR3 DNA reads as TGTGCCAGCAGTTTAGCGCAGGAAGGAGTTGGGTTAAAATCTGGGGCCAACGTCCTGACTTTC. Its protein product is CASSLAQEGVGLKSGANVLTF.

The CDR3 region is CATSDLTSGAVIQFF. In DNA form, the CDR3 reads TGTGCCACCAGTGATTTGACTAGTGGCGCGGTTATTCAGTTCTTC. This chain links TRBV24-1 with TRBJ2-1; D might be TRBD2 (5 bases). Germline lookup yields CDR1 KGHDR and CDR2 SFDVKD. The CDR3 runs 15 residues. Trimming cost V 0 bases and J 13 bases, with 18 bases left between them.

The chain links TRBV28 to TRBJ2-1; TRBD2 matches 7 bases. V shed 1 base, J shed 5 bases, and the junction held 8 bases outside the gene matches. Germline V gene data show CDR1 as MDHEN and CDR2 as SYDVKM. The CDR3 runs 16 residues. The CDR3 region is CASSLFRRGVHNEQFF. CDR3 DNA sequence: TGTGCCAGCAGTTTATTTAGACGGGGGGTCCACAATGAGCAGTTCTTC.

The chain couples TRBV6-6 to TRBJ2-3; TRBD2 matches at 9 bases. Germline V gene sequence: CDR1 MNHNY, CDR2 SVGAGI (reference sequence). The CDR3 is made up of 13 amino acids. V shed 6 bases and J 4 bases; nucleotides not matched to a gene: 2. The CDR3 DNA reads as TGTGCCAGCAGACTAGCGGGTCCAGATACGCAGTATTTT. Translating gives CASRLAGPDTQYF.

The genes are TRBV20-1 and TRBJ1-6; D not resolved. The V end lost 5 bases, the J end lost 9 bases, and 11 bases lay between the germline ends. This CDR3 region has 12 residues. The germline V gene has CDR1 DFQATT and CDR2 SNEGSKA (reference sequence). The CDR3 DNA follows: TGCAGTGCTTTCCGGACGGGTTCACCCCTCCACTTT. Translating gives CSAFRTGSPLHF.

The chain uses TRBV5-1 and TRBJ2-1; no definite D call. CDR3 size: 15 residues. Germline assignment: CDR1 SGHRS and CDR2 YFSETQ. V lost 0 bases to trimming and J lost 2 bases, with 9 bases between them. The CDR3 sequence is CASSLASAPYNEQFF. CDR3 coding DNA: TGCGCCAGCAGCTTGGCCAGCGCTCCCTACAATGAGCAGTTCTTC.

V and J are TRBV3-1 and TRBJ2-5, with TRBD1 matching over 9 bases. CDR3 length: 16 amino acids. V was clipped by 4 bases and J by 4 bases; unmatched bases: 10. Looked up from germline, CDR1 is LGHDT and CDR2 is YNNKEL (reference sequence). CDR3 nucleotides: TGTGCCAGCAGCCCGTTCGACAGGGGGAGGGGAGAGACCCAGTACTTC. This encodes CASSPFDRGRGETQYF.

The chain carries TRBV3-1 and TRBJ2-3, with D perhaps matching TRBD1 (6 bases). The V end lost 4 bases, the J end lost 4 bases, and 18 bases lay between the germline ends. The CDR3 loop spans 16 amino acids. Germline lookup yields CDR1 LGHDT and CDR2 YNNKEL (reference sequence). The DNA of the CDR3 is TGTGCCAGCAGCCCTGCTGGGGGCGGGTTTGCAGATACGCAGTATTTT. Translated, it gives CASSPAGGGFADTQYF.

The chain carries TRBV11-1 and TRBJ2-1, with TRBD1 identical over 10 bases. V shed 1 base, J shed 6 bases, and the junction held 9 bases outside the gene matches. Germline V gives CDR1 SGHAT, CDR2 FQDESV (reference sequence). There are 17 residues in the CDR3. CDR3 DNA sequence: TGTGCCAGCAGCTTAGGGACAGGGGGTGTCACCTTCAATGAGCAGTTCTTC. Translation gives CASSLGTGGVTFNEQFF. The whole variable domain, filled in from reference TRBV11-1 and TRBJ2-1, reads EAEVAQSPRYKITEKSQAVAFWCDPISGHATLYWYRQILGQGPELLVQFQDESVVDDSQLPKDRFSAERLKGVDSTLKIQPAELGDSAMYLCASSLGTGGVTFNEQFFGPGTRLTVL.

The chain is built from TRBV12-3 or TRBV12-4 and TRBJ2-1; tentatively, D is TRBD1 or TRBD2 (5 bases each). V was pared by 5 bases and J by 6 bases, with 17 bases between. This CDR3 is 15 amino acids long. CDR3 sequence (DNA): TGTGCCAGCAGTCCCCCCCCCGGGGCGGGCAATGAGCAGTTCTTC. Translation: CASSPPPGAGNEQFF.

This clonotype was observed many times. The V call is TRBV12-3 or TRBV12-4, the J call TRBJ2-3; 7 positions match TRBD2. V shed 1 base, J shed 6 bases, and the junction held 10 bases outside the gene matches. This CDR3 is built from 16 residues. CDR3 region: CASSLGPATSEDTQYF. The CDR3 bases are TGTGCCAGCAGTTTAGGACCCGCAACTAGCGAGGATACGCAGTATTTT.

The V gene is TRBV20-1, the J gene TRBJ2-1; no reliable D call. V lost 6 bases and J lost 4, with 13 bases in between. Germline CDR1 is DFQATT and CDR2 is SNEGSKA (reference sequence). CDR3 size: 13 residues. The chain's CDR3 is CSAGFNSYNEQFF. The CDR3 DNA follows: TGCAGTGCAGGGTTCAACTCATACAATGAGCAGTTCTTC.

This clonotype was picked up a small number of times. The CDR3 here is CSARIPSGRAGWNEQFF. CDR3 nucleotides: TGCAGTGCTAGGATTCCTAGCGGGAGGGCGGGGTGGAATGAGCAGTTCTTC. J is TRBJ2-1 and V is TRBV20-1, with 12 positions matching TRBD2. Germline-derived CDR1 and CDR2 are DFQATT and SNEGSKA (reference sequence). With 3 bases clipped from V and 7 bases from J, the junction kept 13 bases outside the gene matches. This CDR3 region has 17 residues.

This clonotype was seen more than once but under ten times. J is TRBJ2-1 and V is TRBV5-1; 9 bases are a match to TRBD2. Germline V CDR1 and CDR2: SGHRS, YFSETQ. Trimming took 2 bases from V and 6 from J; bases not matched to a gene: 3. The CDR3 extends over 14 amino acids. CDR3 coding DNA: TGCGCCAGCAGCTTCGCGGGGGGGGGCAATGAGCAGTTCTTC. It specifies CASSFAGGGNEQFF.

A few counts support this clonotype. The CDR3 region is CASSSGPPPEQYF. The CDR3 bases are TGTGCCAGCAGTTCAGGACCTCCGCCCGAGCAGTACTTC. The rearrangement links TRBV28 to TRBJ2-7; D not certain. Germline lookup yields CDR1 MDHEN and CDR2 SYDVKM. The CDR3 contains 13 residues. V was clipped by 4 bases and J by 6 bases, with 13 bases between them.

The chain combines TRBV6-1 with TRBJ1-4, with 10 bases fitting TRBD1. Germline trimming cut 5 bases from V and 7 bases from J; bases unmatched to any gene: 4. CDR3 length: 14 residues. Germline V gene data show CDR1 as MNHNS and CDR2 as SASEGT. The CDR3 nucleotides read TGTGCCAGCAGTCGACAGGGGGCCGGTGAAAAACTGTTTTTT. It yields the protein CASSRQGAGEKLFF.

The chain carries TRBV5-1 and TRBJ2-1; 12 positions agree with TRBD2. Germline CDR1 reads SGHRS; CDR2 reads YFSETQ. This CDR3 region has 16 residues. Losses at the gene ends were 4 bases for V and 9 bases for J; bases not matched to a gene: 11. DNA of the CDR3: TGCGCCAGCAGCGGCGGGCTTAGGACTAGCGGGACTGAGCAGTTCTTC. Protein sequence: CASSGGLRTSGTEQFF. Looking up the rest from reference TRBV5-1 and TRBJ2-1 gives the full variable domain: KAGVTQTPRYLIKTRGQQVTLSCSPISGHRSVSWYQQTPGQGLQFLFEYFSETQRNKGNFPGRFSGRQFSNSRSEMNVSTLELGDSALYLCASSGGLRTSGTEQFFGPGTRLTVL.